The present TCR beta chain was sequenced within a study of cytotoxic CD8 clonotypes in ibrutinib-treated CLL. CDR3 length: 14 residues. Germline CDR1 is SGHVS and CDR2 is FQNEAQ. V trimming: 4 bases; J trimming: 11 bases; junction bases outside the gene matches: 10. This table comes from immunoSEQ multiplex PCR, and its TCRdb copy is limited to in-frame clones, with some not included. The data show approximately 40,000 clones, approximately 70% seen once. A remark on this clone: Its matching antigen is unknown.

Study observations and caveats: Patients showed higher baseline clonality than age-matched healthy donors, and it tracked circulating CD8+ T-cell counts.

The chain employs TRBV7-8 and TRBJ1-5; 8 positions match TRBD1. The sequences come from PBMCs, collected at disease progression, from a patient treated with ibrutinib. This clonotype was sampled from a human donor with chronic lymphocytic leukemia. The CDR3 DNA reads as TGTGCCAGCAGCTCTACTCCACAGGGGGATTCCCAGCATTTT. It encodes CASSSTPQGDSQHF. Based on the CDR3 plus reference TRBV7-8 and TRBJ1-5, the full variable domain is GAGVSQSPRYKVAKRGQDVALRCDPISGHVSLFWYQQALGQGPEFLTYFQNEAQLDKSGLPSDRFFAERPEGSVSTLKIQRTQQEDSAVYLCASSSTPQGDSQHFGDGTRLSIL.